A single sample gave rise to the 8 T cell receptor beta chains below, sequenced in a study of blood T cell repertoires in COVID-19 (dated by TCRdb to about 2020). The method behind the library was the immunoSEQ multiplex PCR assay. The immuneACCESS repertoire file appears here via TCRdb, limited to in-frame rearrangements. These files lack a portion of the clones; in checked studies, under half of the deficit traces to unresolved V genes, and the cause of the others is not known. Within this sample are 15,000 to 20,000 clones, with approximately 89% of them counted one time only. In total, the top ten clones hold approximately 4.3% of the sample. The sample was peripheral blood. These receptor sequences come from a man aged 55 to 70 with active COVID-19.

The chain links TRBV27 to TRBJ1-2; 9 bases match TRBD1. V was clipped by 5 bases and J by 7 bases; unmatched bases: 5. The CDR3 is 13 residues long. The germline gives CDR1 MNHEY, CDR2 SMNVEV (reference sequence). The CDR3 sequence: CASSTGGAGGYTF. In DNA form, the CDR3 reads TGTGCCAGCAGTACAGGGGGCGCAGGTGGCTACACCTTC.

This chain uses TRBV7-2 with TRBJ2-5, with D possibly TRBD2 on 5 matching bases. The CDR3 consists of 13 residues. Germline CDR1 SGHTA, CDR2 FQGNSA. Trimming shortened V by 5 bases and J by 2 bases, and 9 bases separated the two germline ends. This CDR3 is CASSPGIQETQYF. The CDR3 DNA is TGTGCCAGCAGCCCGGGGATACAAGAGACCCAGTACTTC.

The chain is built from TRBV18 and TRBJ1-4; D is possibly TRBD1 (5 bases). Germline V gives CDR1 KGHSH, CDR2 LQKENI. CDR3 length: 17 amino acids. V dropped 2 bases and J dropped 0 bases, with 13 bases sitting between them. CDR3 DNA sequence: TGTGCCAGCTCACCAAGGCAGGGAGGGGCAACTAATGAAAAACTGTTTTTT. Encoded protein: CASSPRQGGATNEKLFF.

V is TRBV3-1 (or the pseudogene TRBV3-2) and J is TRBJ1-6; tentatively, D is TRBD1 (5 bases). V was cut by 1 base and J by 6 bases, with 10 bases left in between. Germline values: CDR1 LGHDT, CDR2 YNNKEL (reference sequence). This CDR3 is 15 amino acids long. CDR3 sequence reads: CASSQAGVGNSPLHF. In DNA, the CDR3 is TGTGCCAGCAGCCAAGCGGGGGTAGGTAATTCACCCCTCCACTTT.

The CDR3 sequence: CASRYGTGGTEAFF. The CDR3 coding sequence is TGTGCCAGCAGATATGGGACAGGGGGCACTGAAGCTTTCTTT. This sequence joins TRBV11-2 and TRBJ1-1, with 11 bases that match TRBD1. CDR1 is SGHAT, CDR2 FQNNGV, per germline. This CDR3 has 14 residues. The junction had 4 bases not matched to a gene; V was cut back by 6 bases and J by 4 bases.

The rearrangement joins TRBV5-8 to TRBJ1-1; 9 bases fit TRBD1. In germline, CDR1 is SGHTS, CDR2 YDEGEE. V shed 4 bases, J shed 11 bases, and the junction held 6 bases outside the gene matches. CDR3 length: 12 amino acids. Here the CDR3 reads CASSPGQGMAFF. The CDR3, as DNA: TGTGCCAGCAGCCCCGGACAGGGGATGGCTTTCTTT.

In its sample, this clone was seen once. This chain links TRBV25-1 with TRBJ1-2, with 10 bases identical to TRBD1. The CDR3 has 15 residues. Per the germline V gene, CDR1 is MGHDK and CDR2 is SYGVNS. With 8 bases clipped from V and 6 bases from J, the junction kept 12 bases outside the gene matches. In DNA form, the CDR3 reads TGTGCCAGCGGTCCGACAGGGGGCGCCATCAATGGCTACACCTTC. Residues: CASGPTGGAINGYTF.

In this sample, this clone turned up once. This chain uses TRBV3-1 (or the pseudogene TRBV3-2) with TRBJ1-5; D is undetermined. V lost 0 bases, J lost 10 bases, and 10 bases lay in between. Germline values: CDR1 LGHDT, CDR2 YNNKEL (reference sequence). The CDR3 loop spans 13 amino acids. As DNA, the CDR3 is TGTGCCAGCAGCCAAGAGAAGGCGGGACCCCAGCATTTT. Amino acids: CASSQEKAGPQHF.